This T cell receptor (beta chain) was retrieved from a study of blood T cell repertoires in COVID-19. Some clones are missing from TCRdb's copy, which holds only in-frame ones; the method was immunoSEQ multiplex PCR. The sample lists about 45,000 clones; 75% to 90% were seen once. Germline CDR1 is MNHNS and CDR2 is SASEGT. This CDR3 has 15 residues. The junction had 3 bases not matched to a gene; V was cut back by 1 base and J by 2 bases. J is TRBJ2-3 and V is TRBV6-1, with TRBD1 matching 7 bases. The specimen sequenced was peripheral blood. The receptor was derived from a human donor in a cohort sampled during active COVID-19. Here the CDR3 DNA reads TGTGCCAGCAGTGAAGGACAGGGATACACAGATACGCAGTATTTT. Translating it yields CASSEGQGYTDTQYF.